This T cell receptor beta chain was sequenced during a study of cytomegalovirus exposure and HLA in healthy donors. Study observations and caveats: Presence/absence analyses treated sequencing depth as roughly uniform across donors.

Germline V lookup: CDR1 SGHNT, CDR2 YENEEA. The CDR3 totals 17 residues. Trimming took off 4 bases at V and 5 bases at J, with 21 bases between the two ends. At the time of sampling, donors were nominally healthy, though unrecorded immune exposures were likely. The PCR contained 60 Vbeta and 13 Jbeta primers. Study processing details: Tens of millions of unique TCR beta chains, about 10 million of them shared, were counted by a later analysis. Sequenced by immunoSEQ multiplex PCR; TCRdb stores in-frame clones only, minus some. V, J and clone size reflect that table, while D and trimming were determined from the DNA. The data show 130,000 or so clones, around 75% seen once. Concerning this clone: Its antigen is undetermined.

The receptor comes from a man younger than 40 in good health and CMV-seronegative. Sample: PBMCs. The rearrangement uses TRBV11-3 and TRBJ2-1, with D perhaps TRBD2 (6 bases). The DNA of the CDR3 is TGTGCCAGCAGCTCGGGTCAACTAGCCCGAAGGAACAATGAGCAGTTCTTC. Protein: CASSSGQLARRNNEQFF.